These T cell receptor beta chains were read from a single sample in a study of cytomegalovirus exposure and HLA in healthy donors. Assay: immunoSEQ multiplex PCR; the TCRdb copy retains only in-frame clones and omits some. The sample yields just under 45,000 clones, 45% to 60% seen once. Sequenced input: PBMCs. The receptor set was obtained from a man between 60 and 70 years old in good health and CMV-seronegative. The CDR3 runs from the conserved cysteine through the conserved F or W. Each record gives: clone size, V gene, J gene, D gene, CDR3 protein, CDR3 DNA. D genes are given only for firm matches. Expanded clones get a size class; other rows say once, few or many, or leave the size out.

.	TRBV7-2	TRBJ1-2	.	CASLGAAFPLDGYTF	TGTGCCAGCTTGGGGGCGGCCTTCCCCCTTGATGGCTACACCTTC
.	TRBV5-6	TRBJ2-7	TRBD1	CASSRDRGNREQYF	TGTGCCAGCAGTCGGGACAGGGGAAATCGCGAGCAGTACTTC
.	TRBV30	TRBJ2-5	.	CAWSVYGGRYQETQYF	TGTGCCTGGAGTGTATATGGAGGACGATATCAAGAGACCCAGTACTTC
.	TRBV25-1	TRBJ2-3	.	CASSDPRSSADTQYF	TGTGCCAGCAGTGATCCCAGGTCCTCGGCAGATACGCAGTATTTT
few	TRBV4-3	TRBJ2-4	.	CASSQDMGGDPKNIQYF	TGCGCCAGCAGCCAAGATATGGGGGGAGACCCCAAAAACATTCAGTACTTC
few	TRBV4-2	TRBJ1-2	.	CASSQESRGDYGYTF	TGTGCCAGCAGCCAAGAAAGCAGGGGCGACTATGGCTACACCTTC
few	TRBV15	TRBJ2-7	.	CATSIGRDFIYEQYF	TGTGCCACCAGTATAGGACGGGACTTTATCTACGAGCAGTACTTC
.	TRBV11-2	TRBJ2-7	TRBD2	CASRPGGTSENYEQYF	TGTGCCAGCAGACCCGGGGGGACTAGCGAGAATTACGAGCAGTACTTC
.	TRBV28	TRBJ2-1	.	CASSFVYGGDNEQFF	TGTGCCAGCAGTTTTGTCTACGGCGGAGACAATGAGCAGTTCTTC
.	TRBV30	TRBJ2-1	TRBD2	CAWGSGLAGYNEQFF	TGTGCCTGGGGGAGTGGGCTAGCGGGTTACAATGAGCAGTTCTTC
.	TRBV18	TRBJ1-1	.	CASSPGGQDTEAFF	TGTGCCAGCTCACCAGGAGGGCAGGACACTGAAGCTTTCTTT
.	TRBV19	TRBJ2-7	.	CASRNGGYEQYF	TGTGCCAGTAGAAACGGGGGATACGAGCAGTACTTC
.	TRBV5-1	TRBJ2-1	TRBD2	CASRTSGGSNEQFF	TGCGCCAGCCGGACTAGCGGGGGTTCGAATGAGCAGTTCTTC
.	TRBV7-8	TRBJ2-7	TRBD2	CASSGLAGYEQYF	TGTGCCAGCAGTGGGCTAGCGGGTTACGAGCAGTACTTC
.	TRBV30	TRBJ2-7	.	CASSTGRTYEQYF	TGTGCCTCCTCTACAGGGAGAACCTACGAGCAGTACTTC
.	TRBV7-2	TRBJ2-1	TRBD2	CASSPLAGGYNEQFF	TGTGCCAGCAGCCCCCTAGCGGGAGGGTACAATGAGCAGTTCTTC
.	TRBV9	TRBJ1-2	.	CASSVAAEGYTF	TGTGCCAGCAGCGTAGCCGCGGAAGGCTACACCTTC